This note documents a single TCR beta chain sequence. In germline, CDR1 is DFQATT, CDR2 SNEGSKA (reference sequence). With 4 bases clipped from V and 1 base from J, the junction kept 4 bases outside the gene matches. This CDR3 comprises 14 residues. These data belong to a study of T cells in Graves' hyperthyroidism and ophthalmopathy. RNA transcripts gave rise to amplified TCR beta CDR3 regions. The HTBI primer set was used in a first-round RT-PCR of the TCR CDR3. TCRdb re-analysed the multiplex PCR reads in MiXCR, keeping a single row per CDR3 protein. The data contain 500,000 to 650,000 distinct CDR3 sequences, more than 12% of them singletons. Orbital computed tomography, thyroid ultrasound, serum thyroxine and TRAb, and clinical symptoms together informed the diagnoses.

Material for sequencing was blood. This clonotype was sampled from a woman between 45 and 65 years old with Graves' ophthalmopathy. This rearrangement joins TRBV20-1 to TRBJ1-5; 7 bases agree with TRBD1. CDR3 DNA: TGCAGTGCTACTACAGGGGTGAGCAATCAGCCCCAGCATTTT. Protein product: CSATTGVSNQPQHF.